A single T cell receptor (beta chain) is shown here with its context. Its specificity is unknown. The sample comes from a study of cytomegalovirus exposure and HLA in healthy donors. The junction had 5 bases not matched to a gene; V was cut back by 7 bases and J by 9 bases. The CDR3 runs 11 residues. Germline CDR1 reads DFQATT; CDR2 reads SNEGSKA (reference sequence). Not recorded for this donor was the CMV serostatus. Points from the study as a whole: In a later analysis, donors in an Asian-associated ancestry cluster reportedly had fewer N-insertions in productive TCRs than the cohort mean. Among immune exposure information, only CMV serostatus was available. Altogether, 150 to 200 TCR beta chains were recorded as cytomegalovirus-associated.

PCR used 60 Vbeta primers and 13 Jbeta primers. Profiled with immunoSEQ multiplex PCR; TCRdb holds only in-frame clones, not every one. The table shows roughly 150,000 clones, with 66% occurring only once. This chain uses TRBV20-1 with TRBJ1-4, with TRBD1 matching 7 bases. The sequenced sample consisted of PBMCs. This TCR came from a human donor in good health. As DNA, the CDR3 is TGCAGTGTAAGGGGGCCCCAAAAACTGTTTTTT. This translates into CSVRGPQKLFF.